The source of this TCR beta chain is a study of blood T cell repertoires in COVID-19. As handled by the study authors: Using reference gene primer amplification, nucleated cell counts were estimated. Method: immunoSEQ multiplex PCR; TCRdb's copy keeps in-frame clones and lacks some. From that table come the V and J calls and clone size; the DNA was used to work out D and trimming. This sample has about 160,000 clones, with around 81% found just once. The material sequenced was peripheral blood. This sequence originates from a man aged 55 to 69 with active or convalescent COVID-19.

The CDR3 DNA reads as TGTGCCAGCAGTCGGGGTACGGATCAGCCCCAGCATTTT. It codes for CASSRGTDQPQHF. The chain joins TRBV2 to TRBJ1-5; no firm D call. CDR1 is SNHLY, CDR2 FYNNEI, per germline. Trimming cost V 5 bases and J 5 bases, with 10 bases left between them. This CDR3 comprises 13 residues.